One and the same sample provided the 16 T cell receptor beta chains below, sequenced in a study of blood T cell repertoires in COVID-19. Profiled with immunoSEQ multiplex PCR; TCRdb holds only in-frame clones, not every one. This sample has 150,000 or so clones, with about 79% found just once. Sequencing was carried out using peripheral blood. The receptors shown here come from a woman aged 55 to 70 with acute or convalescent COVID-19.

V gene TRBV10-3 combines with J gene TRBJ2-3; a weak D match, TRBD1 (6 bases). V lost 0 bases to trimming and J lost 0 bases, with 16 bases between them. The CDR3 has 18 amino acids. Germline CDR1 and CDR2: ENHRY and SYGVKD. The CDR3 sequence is CAISESRNRATSTDTQYF. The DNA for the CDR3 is TGTGCCATCAGTGAGTCCCGCAACAGGGCGACTAGCACAGATACGCAGTATTTT.

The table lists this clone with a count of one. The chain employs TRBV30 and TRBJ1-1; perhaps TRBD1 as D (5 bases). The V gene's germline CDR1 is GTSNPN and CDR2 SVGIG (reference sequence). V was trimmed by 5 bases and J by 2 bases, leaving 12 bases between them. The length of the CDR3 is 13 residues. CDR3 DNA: TGTGCCTGGCAGGGATCAGGTAACACTGAAGCTTTCTTT. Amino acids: CAWQGSGNTEAFF.

CDR3 in amino acids: CASSEQEDMMKLFF. The CDR3 DNA sequence: TGTGCCAGCAGTGAACAGGAAGACATGATGAAACTGTTTTTT. V and J are TRBV6-1 and TRBJ1-4; D is uncertain. In germline, CDR1 is MNHNS, CDR2 SASEGT. V gave up 2 bases and J gave up 11 bases, with 15 bases separating them. The CDR3 contains 14 residues.

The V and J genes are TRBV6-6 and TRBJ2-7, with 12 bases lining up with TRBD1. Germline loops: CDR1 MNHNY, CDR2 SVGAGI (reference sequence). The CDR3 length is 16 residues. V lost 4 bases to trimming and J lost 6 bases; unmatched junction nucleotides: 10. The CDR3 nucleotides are TGTGCCAGCAGTTCTACCGGGGGACAGGGGGCGAGCGAGCAGTACTTC. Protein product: CASSSTGGQGASEQYF.

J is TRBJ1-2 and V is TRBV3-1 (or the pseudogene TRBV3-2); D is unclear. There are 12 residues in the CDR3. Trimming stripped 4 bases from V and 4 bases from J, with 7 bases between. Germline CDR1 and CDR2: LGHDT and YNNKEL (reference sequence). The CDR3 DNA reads TGTGCCAGCAGCCCAGGAATCTATGGCTACACCTTC. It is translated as CASSPGIYGYTF.

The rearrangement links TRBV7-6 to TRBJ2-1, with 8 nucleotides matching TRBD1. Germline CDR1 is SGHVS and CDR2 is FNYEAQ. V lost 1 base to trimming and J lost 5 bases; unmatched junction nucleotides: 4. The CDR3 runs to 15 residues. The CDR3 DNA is TGTGCCAGCAGCTTAGAAGGACAGGGCCACAATGAGCAGTTCTTC. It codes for CASSLEGQGHNEQFF.

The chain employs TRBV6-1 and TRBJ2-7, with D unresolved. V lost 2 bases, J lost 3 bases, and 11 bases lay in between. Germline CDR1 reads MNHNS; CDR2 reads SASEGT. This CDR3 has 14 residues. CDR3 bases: TGTGCCAGCAGTGAATCCGGTGTCCGCTACGAGCAGTACGTC. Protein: CASSESGVRYEQYV.

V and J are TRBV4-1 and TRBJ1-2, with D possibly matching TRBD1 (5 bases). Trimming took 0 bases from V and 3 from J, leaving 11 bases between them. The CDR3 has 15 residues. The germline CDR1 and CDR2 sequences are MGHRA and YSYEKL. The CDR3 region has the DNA TGCGCCAGCAGCCAAGATAGGGGATCGGACTATGGCTACACCTTC. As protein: CASSQDRGSDYGYTF.

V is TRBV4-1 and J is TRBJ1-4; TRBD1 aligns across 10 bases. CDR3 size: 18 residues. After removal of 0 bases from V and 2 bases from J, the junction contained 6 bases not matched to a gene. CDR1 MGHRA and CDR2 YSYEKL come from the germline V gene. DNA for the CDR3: TGCGCCAGCAGCCAAGATGTTGACAGGGGGCTTACTAATGAAAAACTGTTTTTT. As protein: CASSQDVDRGLTNEKLFF.

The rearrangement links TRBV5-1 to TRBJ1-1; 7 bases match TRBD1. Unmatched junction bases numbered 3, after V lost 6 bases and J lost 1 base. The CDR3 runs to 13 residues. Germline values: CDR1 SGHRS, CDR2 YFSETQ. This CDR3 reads CASKTGRNTEAFF. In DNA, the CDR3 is TGCGCCAGCAAGACAGGGAGGAACACTGAAGCTTTCTTT.

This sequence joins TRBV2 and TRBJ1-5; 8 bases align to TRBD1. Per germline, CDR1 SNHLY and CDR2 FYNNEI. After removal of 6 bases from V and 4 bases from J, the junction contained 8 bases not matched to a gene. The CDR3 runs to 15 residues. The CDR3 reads CASRTQTGVNQPQHF. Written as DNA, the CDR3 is TGTGCCAGCAGGACCCAGACAGGGGTAAATCAGCCCCAGCATTTT.

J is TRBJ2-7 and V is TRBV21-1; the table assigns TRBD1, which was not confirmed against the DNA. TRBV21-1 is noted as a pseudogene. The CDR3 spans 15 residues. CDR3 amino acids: CASSKVHRGSGEQYV. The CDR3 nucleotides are TGTGCCAGCAGCAAGGTCCACAGGGGTAGTGGCGAGCAGTACGTC.

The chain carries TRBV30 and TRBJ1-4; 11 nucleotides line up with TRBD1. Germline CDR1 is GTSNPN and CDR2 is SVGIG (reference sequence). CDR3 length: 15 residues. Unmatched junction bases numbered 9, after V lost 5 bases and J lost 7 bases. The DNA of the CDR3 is TGTGCCTGGGCGAGATTTGGGACAGGGGGTGAAAAACTGTTTTTT. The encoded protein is CAWARFGTGGEKLFF.

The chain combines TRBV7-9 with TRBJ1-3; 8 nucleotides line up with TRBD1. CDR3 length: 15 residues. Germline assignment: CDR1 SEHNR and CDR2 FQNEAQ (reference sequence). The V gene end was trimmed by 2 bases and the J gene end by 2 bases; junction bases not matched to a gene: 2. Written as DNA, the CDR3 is TGTGCCAGCAGCTTAAGGGGACAGGCTGGAAACACCATATATTTT. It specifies CASSLRGQAGNTIYF. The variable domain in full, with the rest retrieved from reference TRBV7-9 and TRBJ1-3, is DTGVSQNPRHKITKRGQNVTFRCDPISEHNRLYWYRQTLGQGPEFLTYFQNEAQLEKSRLLSDRFSAERPKGSFSTLEIQRTEQGDSAMYLCASSLRGQAGNTIYFGEGSWLTVV.

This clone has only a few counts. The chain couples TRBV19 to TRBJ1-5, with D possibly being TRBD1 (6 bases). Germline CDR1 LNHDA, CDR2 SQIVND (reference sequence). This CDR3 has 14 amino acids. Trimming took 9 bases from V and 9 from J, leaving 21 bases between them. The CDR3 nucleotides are TGTGCCAGCAGAAGACAGGCCGGGGGGTGGCCCCAGCATTTT. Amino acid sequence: CASRRQAGGWPQHF.

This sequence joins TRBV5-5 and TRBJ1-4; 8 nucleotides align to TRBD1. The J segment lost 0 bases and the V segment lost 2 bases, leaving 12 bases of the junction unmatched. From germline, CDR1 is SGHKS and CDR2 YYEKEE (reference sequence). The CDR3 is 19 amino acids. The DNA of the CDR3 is TGTGCCAGCAGCTTATTCCCCAAGGGGACAGGCCCAACTAATGAAAAACTGTTTTTT. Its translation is CASSLFPKGTGPTNEKLFF.